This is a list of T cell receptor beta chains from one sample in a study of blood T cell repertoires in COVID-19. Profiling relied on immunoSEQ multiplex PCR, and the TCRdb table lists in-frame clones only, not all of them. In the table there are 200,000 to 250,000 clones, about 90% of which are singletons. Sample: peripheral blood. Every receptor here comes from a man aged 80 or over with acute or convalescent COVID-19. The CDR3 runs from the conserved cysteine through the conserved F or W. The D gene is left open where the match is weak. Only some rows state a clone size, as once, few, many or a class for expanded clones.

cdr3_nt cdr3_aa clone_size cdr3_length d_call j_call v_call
TGTGCCAGTAGAGGGAGGGCAAACACCGGGGAGCTGTTTTTT CASRGRANTGELFF . 14 TRBD2 TRBJ2-2 TRBV19
TGTGCCAGCAGCTTGTCAGATGGCTACACCTTC CASSLSDGYTF . 11 . TRBJ1-2 TRBV7-9
TGTGCCACCAGTGACCCGTACAGGGAAGGGACAGATACGCAGTATTTT CATSDPYREGTDTQYF . 16 . TRBJ2-3 TRBV24-1
TGTGCCAGTAAGGGAAGCCGGACAGGGGGCACTGAAGCTTTCTTT CASKGSRTGGTEAFF . 15 TRBD1 TRBJ1-1 TRBV19
TGTGCCAGCAGTTTTGGGAGAAACACCGGGGAGCTGTTTTTT CASSFGRNTGELFF . 14 . TRBJ2-2 TRBV6-5
TGTGCCAGCTCACCCAGACTTTTCTCCTACAATGAGCAGTTCTTC CASSPRLFSYNEQFF . 15 . TRBJ2-1 TRBV18
TGTGCCAGCAGCTTGAGAACAGGGGCTGCCAATGAGCAGTTCTTC CASSLRTGAANEQFF . 15 TRBD1 TRBJ2-1 TRBV7-3
TGTGCCAGCAGCTTACAGGGGGTGGGAGAGACCCAGTACTTC CASSLQGVGETQYF . 14 TRBD1 TRBJ2-5 TRBV11-1
TGTGCCACCAGCAGAGATCGGACAGGGGCTGGTGGCTACACCTTC CATSRDRTGAGGYTF . 15 TRBD1 TRBJ1-2 TRBV15
TGTGCCAGCAGCCATACCGGGACAGGGGCCGGGAACACTGAAGCTTTCTTT CASSHTGTGAGNTEAFF . 17 TRBD1 TRBJ1-1 TRBV5-6
TGTGCCAGCACTGAGAGACAAGGGGAGGGTACGCAGTATTTT CASTERQGEGTQYF . 14 TRBD2 TRBJ2-3 TRBV2
TGTGCCAGCATAGGGACAGTTGGTGAGCAGTACTTC CASIGTVGEQYF . 12 TRBD1 TRBJ2-7 TRBV28
TGTGCCACACGACAGGGACTAGAGACCCAGTACTTC CATRQGLETQYF . 12 . TRBJ2-5 TRBV19
TGTGCCAGCAGCACCGGGAACAGTTTGAGTGTCTTC CASSTGNSLSVF . 12 . TRBJ2-1 TRBV6-2/TRBV6-3
TGTGCCAGCAGTTTAGTACCAGCGGGACCCAATGAGCAGTTCTTC CASSLVPAGPNEQFF . 15 TRBD2 TRBJ2-1 TRBV27
TGTGCCAGCAGCGCCGGGGTTGGGAAAGAGACCCAGTACTTC CASSAGVGKETQYF . 14 . TRBJ2-5 TRBV9
TGCAGCGTTGAAGACAGGACAGGGGTCGAGCAGTACTTC CSVEDRTGVEQYF . 13 TRBD1 TRBJ2-7 TRBV29-1
TGTGCCAGCAGTTACCGGGTCCCAGAGAACACTGAAGCTTTCTTT CASSYRVPENTEAFF few 15 . TRBJ1-1 TRBV6-5
TGCGCCAGCAGTTCCGGGACAGGATCCTACGAGCAGTACTTC CASSSGTGSYEQYF . 14 TRBD1 TRBJ2-7 TRBV5-1
TGTGCCAGTAGTGGGGGACTAGCTGGGCCGACAGATACGCAGTATTTT CASSGGLAGPTDTQYF once 16 TRBD2 TRBJ2-3 TRBV19
TGTGCCAGCAGCCCAAGGACAGGGGGAACGTACGAGCAGTACTTC CASSPRTGGTYEQYF . 15 TRBD1 TRBJ2-7 TRBV7-2
TGTGCCAGCAGTTTAGAGACGCTAGCGGGAGGCCACTCTGGGGCCAACGTCCTGACTTTC CASSLETLAGGHSGANVLTF . 20 TRBD2 TRBJ2-6 TRBV28
TGTGCCAGCAGCCAAGATCTAATGGTCCCAGGGGAAGGCTACACCTTC CASSQDLMVPGEGYTF . 16 . TRBJ1-2 TRBV4-2
TGTGCCAGCAGCTCAAAGTACCCCAGGTACCAAGAGACCCAGTACTTC CASSSKYPRYQETQYF . 16 . TRBJ2-5 TRBV5-8
TGTGCCACCACCGATACTACCGGAAACACCATATATTTT CATTDTTGNTIYF . 13 . TRBJ1-3 TRBV24-1
TGTGCCAGCAGCTTCACAGAGTTAGAGACCCAGTACTTC CASSFTELETQYF few 13 . TRBJ2-5 TRBV5-6
TGTGCCAGCAGCGGGGACCTCAGGGGGAACACTGAAGCTTTCTTT CASSGDLRGNTEAFF once 15 . TRBJ1-1 TRBV9
TGTGCCAGCATTAGTGATCCACCCCCTGAAGCTTTCTTT CASISDPPPEAFF . 13 . TRBJ1-1 TRBV6-5
TGCGCCAGCAGCTTGGGCGTGGGACAGAACACTGAAGCTTTCTTT CASSLGVGQNTEAFF . 15 . TRBJ1-1 TRBV5-1
TGCGCCAGCAGCCCAAGACTCCAAACACAGGGTCTGACTGAAGCTTTCTTT CASSPRLQTQGLTEAFF . 17 . TRBJ1-1 TRBV4-3
TGTGCCAGCAGTGACGGGCCGGGACAGGGGGCCTACAATGAGCAGTTCTTC CASSDGPGQGAYNEQFF . 17 TRBD1 TRBJ2-1 TRBV6-4
TGTGCCACCATCTACACAGCCAGGGGTTGTACTGGAAACACCATATATTTT CATIYTARGCTGNTIYF . 17 . TRBJ1-3 TRBV24-1
TGCGCCAGCAGCTTGGGGCCCCTAGGGGCTACCTACGAGCAGTACTTC CASSLGPLGATYEQYF . 16 . TRBJ2-7 TRBV5-1
TGTGCCAGCAGTTACTCGAGCAGGACTCCCGACAATGAGCAGTTCTTC CASSYSSRTPDNEQFF . 16 . TRBJ2-1 TRBV6-5
TGTGCCAGCAGTTTCTTGGGGGGAGACACTGAAGCTTTCTTT CASSFLGGDTEAFF . 14 . TRBJ1-1 TRBV27
TGTGCCAGTATCGCGACTTCCGCTGGCAATCAGCCCCAGCATTTT CASIATSAGNQPQHF . 15 . TRBJ1-5 TRBV19
TGTGCCATCAGTGAGTCGGACAGGGGACATGGCTACACCTTC CAISESDRGHGYTF . 14 TRBD1 TRBJ1-2 TRBV10-3
TGTGCCAGTACCTTGACAGGGCTCGCCGGGGAGCTGTTTTTT CASTLTGLAGELFF . 14 TRBD1 TRBJ2-2 TRBV19
TGTGCCAGCAGCTTAGTCTCAACTAATGAAAAACTGTTTTTT CASSLVSTNEKLFF few 14 . TRBJ1-4 TRBV11-2
TGTGCCAGCGGATTTCCGGGATCTAGAGTCGAGCAGTACTTC CASGFPGSRVEQYF . 14 . TRBJ2-7 TRBV7-9
TGTGCCAGCACCGGACTAGATTTGAACACCGGGGAGCTGTTTTTT CASTGLDLNTGELFF . 15 TRBD2 TRBJ2-2 TRBV9
TGTGCCAGCAGCCGGGACAGGGGGCGTTCAGAGACCCAGTACTTC CASSRDRGRSETQYF once 15 TRBD1 TRBJ2-5 TRBV7-2
TGTGCCAGCAGCTTAAGGTACCGGGACAGCGTCTCCTACGAGCAGTACTTC CASSLRYRDSVSYEQYF . 17 TRBD1 TRBJ2-7 TRBV13
TGTGCCAGTAGTATCTTACGGGGTCCTTCCTACGAGCAGTACTTC CASSILRGPSYEQYF . 15 . TRBJ2-7 TRBV19
TGTGCCAGCAGCTCCCCGGGACTAGGAGGGAATGAGCAGTTCTTC CASSSPGLGGNEQFF once 15 TRBD2 TRBJ2-1 TRBV11-2
TGTGCCAGCAGCTTGAGAGGGTATAATTCACCCCTCCACTTT CASSLRGYNSPLHF . 14 . TRBJ1-6 TRBV11-2
TGTGCCAGCAGCTCCTCAGGGGGAGAGGCTGAAGCTTTCTTT CASSSSGGEAEAFF . 14 TRBD1 TRBJ1-1 TRBV7-8
TGTGCCAGCAGGGGACGAGGGACATACTATGGCTACACCTTC CASRGRGTYYGYTF few 14 . TRBJ1-2 TRBV25-1
TGTGCCAGCCTCCTTCTCGGGGGGGCGGGCGAGACCCAGTACTTC CASLLLGGAGETQYF . 15 TRBD2 TRBJ2-5 TRBV7-8
TGTGCCAGCCAAGGTCCGGCAGGTCTGAGTTCTGGAAACACCATATATTTT CASQGPAGLSSGNTIYF . 17 . TRBJ1-3 TRBV11-2
TGTGCCAGCAGCTTATGGGGACTCCCCTACGAGCAGTACTTC CASSLWGLPYEQYF . 14 . TRBJ2-7 TRBV7-2
TGTGCCAGCAGTTTTTTTAACGGGGGGCCAGGCACAGATACGCAGTATTTT CASSFFNGGPGTDTQYF . 17 . TRBJ2-3 TRBV27